What follows is one T cell receptor beta chain and its context. Its specificity is unknown. The sample comes from a study of PD-1 blockade in classical Hodgkin lymphoma. Study background: Each patient was given nivolumab 3 mg/kg through a vein every 2 weeks. Broader study findings: Patients who responded completely had about the same baseline diversity as newly diagnosed patients. Exclusion applied to patients who initiated nivolumab less than 1 year following ASCT. Baseline TCR diversity was reportedly lower in newly diagnosed patients than healthy donors.

Specified time point: cycle 4 day 1 (C4D1), after 5 to 7 weeks of nivolumab. All patients relapsed after autologous stem cell transplantation, and brentuximab vedotin exposure varied. Germline assignment: CDR1 MNHEY and CDR2 SVGAGI. The CDR3 has 15 amino acids. V was clipped by 0 bases and J by 8 bases; unmatched bases: 7. Clones were read by immunoSEQ multiplex PCR, and TCRdb kept only the in-frame ones, dropping some. Among about 41,000 clones listed, approximately 67% were seen once. The sample consisted of peripheral blood mononuclear cells (PBMCs), taken before the fourth cycle of nivolumab. The J gene is TRBJ2-3, the V gene TRBV6-5, with 8 bases identical to TRBD2. The sequence derives from a human donor with classical Hodgkin lymphoma. CDR3 loop: CASSYSASGGGTQYF. The CDR3 DNA is TGTGCCAGCAGTTACTCGGCCAGCGGGGGTGGTACGCAGTATTTT.